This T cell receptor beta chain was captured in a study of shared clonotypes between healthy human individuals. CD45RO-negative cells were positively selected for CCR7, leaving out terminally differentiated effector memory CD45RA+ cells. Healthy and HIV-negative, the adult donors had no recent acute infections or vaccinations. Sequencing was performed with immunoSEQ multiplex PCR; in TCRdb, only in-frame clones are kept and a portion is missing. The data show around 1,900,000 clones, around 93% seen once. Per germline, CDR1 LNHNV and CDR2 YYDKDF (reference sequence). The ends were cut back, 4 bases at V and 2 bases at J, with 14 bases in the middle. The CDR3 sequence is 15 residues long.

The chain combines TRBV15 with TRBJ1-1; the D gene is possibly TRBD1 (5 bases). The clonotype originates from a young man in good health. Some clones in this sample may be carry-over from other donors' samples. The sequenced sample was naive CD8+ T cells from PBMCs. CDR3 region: CATSKLGGVNTEAFF. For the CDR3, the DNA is TGTGCCACCAGCAAGTTGGGAGGGGTAAACACTGAAGCTTTCTTT. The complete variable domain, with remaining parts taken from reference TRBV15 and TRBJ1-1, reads DAMVIQNPRYQVTQFGKPVTLSCSQTLNHNVMYWYQQKSSQAPKLLFHYYDKDFNNEADTPDNFQSRRPNTSFCFLDIRSPGLGDTAMYLCATSKLGGVNTEAFFGQGTRLTVV.